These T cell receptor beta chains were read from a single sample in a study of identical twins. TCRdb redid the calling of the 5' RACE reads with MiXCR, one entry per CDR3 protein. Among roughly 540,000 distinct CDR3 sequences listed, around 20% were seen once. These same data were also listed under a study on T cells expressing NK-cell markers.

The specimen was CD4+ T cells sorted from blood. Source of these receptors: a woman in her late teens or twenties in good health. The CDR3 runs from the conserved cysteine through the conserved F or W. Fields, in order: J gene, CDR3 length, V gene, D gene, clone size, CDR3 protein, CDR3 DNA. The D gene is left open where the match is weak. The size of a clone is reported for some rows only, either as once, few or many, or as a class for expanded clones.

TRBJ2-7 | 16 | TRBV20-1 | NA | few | CSARPLPPQGTYEQYF | TGCAGTGCTAGACCCTTACCCCCCCAAGGGACCTACGAGCAGTACTTC
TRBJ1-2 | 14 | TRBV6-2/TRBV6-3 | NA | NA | CASSYKQGRYGYTF | TGTGCCAGCAGTTACAAGCAGGGGAGATATGGCTACACCTTC
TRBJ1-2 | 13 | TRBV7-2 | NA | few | CASSTTGLQAYTF | TGTGCCAGCAGCACCACGGGACTCCAGGCCTACACCTTC
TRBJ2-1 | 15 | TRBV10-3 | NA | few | CAIRDYHRPDNEQFF | TGTGCCATCAGGGACTACCACCGCCCAGACAATGAGCAGTTCTTC
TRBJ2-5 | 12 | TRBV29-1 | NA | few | CSGGLYQETQYF | TGCAGCGGTGGATTGTACCAAGAGACCCAGTACTTC
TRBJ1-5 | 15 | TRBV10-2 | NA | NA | CASKLAGNSNQPQHF | TGCGCCAGCAAGTTGGCTGGGAATAGCAATCAGCCCCAGCATTTT
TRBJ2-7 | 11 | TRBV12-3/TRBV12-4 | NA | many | CASSWDGKQYF | TGTGCCAGCAGTTGGGACGGAAAGCAGTACTTC
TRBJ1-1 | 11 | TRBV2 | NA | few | CASVQGGGAFF | TGTGCCAGCGTCCAGGGAGGTGGAGCTTTCTTT
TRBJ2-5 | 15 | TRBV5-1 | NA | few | CASSFGGNEGETQYF | TGCGCCAGCAGCTTCGGAGGTAATGAAGGGGAGACCCAGTACTTC
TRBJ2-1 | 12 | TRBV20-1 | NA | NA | CSGGGSGNEQFF | TGCAGCGGTGGGGGGTCCGGCAATGAGCAGTTCTTC
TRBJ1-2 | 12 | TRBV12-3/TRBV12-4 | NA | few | CASSLPLSGYTF | TGTGCCAGCAGTTTACCTCTTAGTGGCTACACCTTC
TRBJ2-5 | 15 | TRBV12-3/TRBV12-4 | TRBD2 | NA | CASSFGLAGQETQYF | TGTGCCAGCAGTTTCGGCCTAGCGGGACAAGAGACCCAGTACTTC
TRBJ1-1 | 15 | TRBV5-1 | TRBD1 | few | CASSLGLQGVTEAFF | TGCGCCAGCAGCTTGGGTCTCCAGGGGGTAACTGAAGCTTTCTTT
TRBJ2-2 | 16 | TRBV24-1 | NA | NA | CATSDFSGLGTGELFF | TGTGCCACCAGTGATTTTTCCGGCCTCGGCACCGGGGAGCTGTTTTTT
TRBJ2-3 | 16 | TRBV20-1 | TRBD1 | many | CSARLSVGAGTGTQYF | TGCAGTGCTAGACTCTCCGTTGGCGCGGGGACAGGGACGCAGTATTTT
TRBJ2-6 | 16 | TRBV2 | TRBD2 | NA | CASSRDYLSGANVLTF | TGTGCCAGCAGCCGGGACTACCTCTCTGGGGCCAACGTCCTGACTTTC
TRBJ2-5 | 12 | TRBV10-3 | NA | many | CAISTEQETQYF | TGTGCCATCAGTACGGAGCAAGAGACCCAGTACTTC
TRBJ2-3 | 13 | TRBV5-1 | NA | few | CASSLLIRDTQYF | TGCGCCAGCAGCTTGTTGATCCGGGATACGCAGTATTTT
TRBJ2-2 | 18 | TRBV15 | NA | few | CATSRESGGGAGTGELFF | TGTGCCACCAGCAGAGAATCAGGAGGGGGCGCGGGGACCGGGGAGCTGTTTTTT
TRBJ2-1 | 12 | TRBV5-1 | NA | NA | CASSFERGPQFF | TGCGCCAGCAGCTTTGAACGGGGGCCCCAGTTCTTC
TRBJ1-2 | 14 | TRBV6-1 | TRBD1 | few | CASSNMDRVWGYTF | TGTGCCAGCAGTAATATGGACAGGGTATGGGGCTACACCTTC
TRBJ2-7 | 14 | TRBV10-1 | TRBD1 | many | CASTGTENPYEQYF | TGCGCCAGCACCGGGACAGAAAATCCCTACGAGCAGTACTTC
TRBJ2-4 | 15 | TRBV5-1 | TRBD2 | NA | CASSFLAGGPNIQYF | TGCGCCAGCAGCTTCCTAGCGGGGGGGCCAAACATTCAGTACTTC
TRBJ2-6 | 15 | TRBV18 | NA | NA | CASSPIQTGANVLTF | TGTGCCAGCTCACCAATACAGACTGGGGCCAACGTCCTGACTTTC
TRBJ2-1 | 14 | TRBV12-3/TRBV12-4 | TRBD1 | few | CASRPGQGEREQFF | TGTGCCAGCAGGCCGGGACAGGGAGAGCGTGAGCAGTTCTTC
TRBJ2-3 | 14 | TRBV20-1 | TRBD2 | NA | CSAREGSGSDTQYF | TGCAGTGCTAGAGAGGGTAGCGGGTCGGATACGCAGTATTTT
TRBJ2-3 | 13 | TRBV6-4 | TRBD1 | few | CASSADRADTQYF | TGTGCCAGCAGTGCAGACAGGGCCGATACGCAGTATTTT
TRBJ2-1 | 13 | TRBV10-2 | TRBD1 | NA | CASNRGSNNEQFF | TGCGCCAGCAACAGGGGAAGCAACAATGAGCAGTTCTTC
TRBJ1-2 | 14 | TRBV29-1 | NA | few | CSAQGTAANYGYTF | TGCAGCGCCCAAGGGACTGCCGCTAACTATGGCTACACCTTC
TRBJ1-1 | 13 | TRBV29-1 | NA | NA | CSVEERGSTEAFF | TGCAGCGTTGAAGAACGGGGGAGCACTGAAGCTTTCTTT
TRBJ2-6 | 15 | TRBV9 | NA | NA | CASSARFSGANVLTF | TGTGCCAGCAGCGCTCGATTTTCTGGGGCCAACGTCCTGACTTTC
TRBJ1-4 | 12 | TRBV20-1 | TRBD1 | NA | CSVHRQGEKLFF | TGCAGTGTACACCGACAGGGCGAAAAACTGTTTTTT
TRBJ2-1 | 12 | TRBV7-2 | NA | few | CASRLSVEEQFF | TGTGCCAGCAGACTTAGTGTAGAGGAGCAGTTCTTC
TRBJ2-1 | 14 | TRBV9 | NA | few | CASRPTGAVGEQFF | TGTGCCAGCAGACCCACCGGGGCGGTAGGTGAGCAGTTCTTC
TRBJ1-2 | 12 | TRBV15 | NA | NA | CATSDGFYGYTF | TGTGCCACCAGCGACGGATTCTATGGCTACACCTTC
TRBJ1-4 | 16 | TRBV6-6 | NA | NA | CASSSAARVINEKLFF | TGTGCCAGCAGTTCGGCAGCCCGAGTGATTAATGAAAAACTGTTTTTT
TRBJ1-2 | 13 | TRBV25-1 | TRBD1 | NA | CASTPTGSYGYTF | TGTGCCAGCACCCCGACAGGGAGCTATGGCTACACCTTC
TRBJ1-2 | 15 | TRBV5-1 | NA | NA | CASSLALTHRNGYTF | TGCGCCAGCAGCTTGGCCTTGACACACCGTAATGGCTACACCTTC
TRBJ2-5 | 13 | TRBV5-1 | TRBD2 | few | CASKIAGKETQYF | TGCGCCAGCAAAATAGCGGGGAAAGAGACCCAGTACTTC
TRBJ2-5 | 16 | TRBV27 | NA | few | CASSFLSTRSGETQYF | TGTGCCAGCAGTTTCCTTTCGACTCGTTCGGGAGAGACCCAGTACTTC
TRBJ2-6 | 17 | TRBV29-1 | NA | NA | CSVRVPGVKDGANVLTF | TGCAGCGTGCGGGTCCCAGGGGTTAAGGATGGGGCCAACGTCCTGACTTTC
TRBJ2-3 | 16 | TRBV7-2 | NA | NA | CASSSFGLLVGDTQYF | TGTGCCAGCAGCTCCTTCGGACTCCTAGTAGGAGATACGCAGTATTTT
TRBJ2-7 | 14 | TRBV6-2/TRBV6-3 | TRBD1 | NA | CATATTGGPFEQYF | TGTGCCACCGCGACAACAGGGGGTCCCTTCGAGCAGTACTTC
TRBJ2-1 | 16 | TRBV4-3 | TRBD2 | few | CASSQDRSGGIHEQFF | TGCGCCAGCAGCCAAGATCGGTCGGGAGGGATCCATGAGCAGTTCTTC
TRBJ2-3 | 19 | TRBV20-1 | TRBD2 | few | CSARDGGTSGSASTDTQYF | TGCAGTGCTAGAGACGGCGGGACTAGCGGGAGTGCTAGCACAGATACGCAGTATTTT
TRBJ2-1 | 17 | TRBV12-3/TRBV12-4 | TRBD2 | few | CASSSTRLAGGYNEQFF | TGTGCCAGCAGCTCCACCCGCTTAGCGGGGGGCTACAATGAGCAGTTCTTC
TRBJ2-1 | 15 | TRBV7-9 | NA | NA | CASSLRVAGQGEQFF | TGTGCCAGCAGCTTAAGGGTCGCAGGGCAGGGTGAGCAGTTCTTC
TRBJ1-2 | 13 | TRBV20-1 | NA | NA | CSARDPARDGYTF | TGCAGTGCTAGAGATCCCGCCCGGGATGGCTACACCTTC
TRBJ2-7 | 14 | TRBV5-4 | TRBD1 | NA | CASSMTGLGYEQYF | TGTGCCAGCAGCATGACAGGGTTGGGCTACGAGCAGTACTTC
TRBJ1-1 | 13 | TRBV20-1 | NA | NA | CSARIYGNTEAFF | TGCAGTGCTAGAATCTACGGGAACACTGAAGCTTTCTTT
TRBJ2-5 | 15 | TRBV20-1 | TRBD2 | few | CSASLLLAGKETQYF | TGCAGTGCTAGTCTTTTGCTAGCGGGAAAAGAGACCCAGTACTTC
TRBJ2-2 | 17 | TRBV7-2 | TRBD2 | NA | CASSLVPSGSFPGELFF | TGTGCCAGCAGCTTAGTGCCCAGCGGGAGTTTCCCCGGGGAGCTGTTTTTT
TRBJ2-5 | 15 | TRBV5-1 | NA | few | CASSLGGAFQETQYF | TGCGCCAGCAGCTTGGGCGGGGCCTTCCAAGAGACCCAGTACTTC
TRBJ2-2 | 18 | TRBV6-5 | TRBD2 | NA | CASSYSPSGRQNTGELFF | TGTGCCAGCAGTTACTCGCCTAGCGGGAGACAGAACACCGGGGAGCTGTTTTTT
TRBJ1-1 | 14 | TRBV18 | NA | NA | CASSPGGGNTEAFF | TGTGCCAGCTCACCGGGAGGGGGGAACACTGAAGCTTTCTTT
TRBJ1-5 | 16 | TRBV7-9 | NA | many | CASSLSGELNNQPQHF | TGTGCCAGCAGCTTATCAGGGGAATTGAACAATCAGCCCCAGCATTTT
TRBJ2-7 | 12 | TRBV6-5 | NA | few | CASRSILDEQYF | TGTGCCAGCAGGTCAATCCTCGACGAGCAGTACTTC
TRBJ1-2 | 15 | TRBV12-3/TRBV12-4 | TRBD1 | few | CASSLSSTGNYGYTF | TGTGCCAGCAGTCTTTCTTCGACAGGGAACTATGGCTACACCTTC
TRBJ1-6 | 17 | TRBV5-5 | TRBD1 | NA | CASSFGQGVSYNSPLHF | TGTGCCAGCAGCTTTGGACAGGGCGTCTCCTATAATTCACCCCTCCACTTT